This T cell receptor beta chain derives from a study of blood T cell repertoires in COVID-19. Adults between roughly 18 and 95 years of age took part from about two dozen US areas. Profiled with immunoSEQ multiplex PCR; TCRdb holds only in-frame clones, not every one. The sample gives around 300,000 clones, about nine tenths of which show up once; approximately 2.6% is in the top ten. The CDR3 extends over 18 amino acids. Deletions cut 3 bases from V and 2 bases from J, with 22 bases between. Germline CDR1 reads SGHAT; CDR2 reads FQNNGV. This clonotype was obtained from a woman aged 18-35 years who had recovered from COVID-19. Sequencing input: PBMCs or T cells enriched from blood (not recorded which). V and J are TRBV11-2 and TRBJ2-5; D is possibly TRBD2 (6 bases). The CDR3 here is CASSFVGSTSIDQETQYF. CDR3 bases: TGTGCCAGCAGCTTCGTTGGGTCCACTAGCATAGATCAAGAGACCCAGTACTTC.